This T cell receptor (beta chain) emerged from a study of tumor-infiltrating lymphocytes in oesophageal squamous cell carcinoma. TCRdb used MiXCR to reprocess the PCR reads, holding one entry per CDR3 protein. The sample records 20,000 or so distinct CDR3 sequences, roughly 40% being singletons. This clonotype was detected many times. The CDR3 has 15 residues. Trimming removed 1 base from V and 3 bases from J, with 9 bases in between. CDR1 and CDR2 (germline): SGHNT, YENEEA. The genes are TRBV11-3 and TRBJ2-2; D uncertain. This receptor was obtained from a male donor with esophageal squamous cell carcinoma. Sequencing used esophageal tumor tissue. The CDR3 spells CASSLGHLDTGELFF. In nucleotides, the CDR3 is TGTGCCAGCAGCTTAGGCCATTTGGACACCGGGGAGCTGTTTTTT.